What follows is one TCR beta chain and its context. Its antigen remains unidentified. The data are from a study of early stage breast cancer tumors. Study information: Most of the 16 invasive tumors were ER+, PR+ and HER2-. Invasive lobular carcinomas made up about 35% of the 12 ER+/PR+/HER2- tumors.

V lost 8 bases, J lost 1 base, and 10 bases stayed unmatched. The CDR3 is made up of 15 amino acids. Germline V lookup: CDR1 SEHNR, CDR2 FQNEAQ (reference sequence). Sequencing used immunoSEQ multiplex PCR; TCRdb keeps in-frame clones, though not all of them. The profile shows 50,000 to 75,000 clones, about 80% of them singletons. The study's findings and limits: Tumor and normal breast were distinguished via blood comparison in 14 of 16 patients. Compared with adjacent normal breast tissue, tumors showed roughly 2.4-fold greater T cell density and higher clonality.

Sequencing used blood. This TCR was sampled from a person younger than 45 with breast cancer. The chain joins TRBV7-9 to TRBJ2-7; 8 bases match TRBD1. As DNA, the CDR3 is TGTGCCAGCTCATCCGGCGGGACAGGTTCCTACGAGCAGTACTTC. It translates to CASSSGGTGSYEQYF.